This TCR beta chain was identified in a study of identical twins. The study, taken as a whole, reports: Out-of-frame alpha sequences shared by twins showed excess low generation probability. Conclusions leaned on cross-sectional statistical analysis and did not track the same donors over time.

The table lists this clonotype with many counts. Its antigen is unidentified. Template switching added a universal primer site, and cDNA bore unique molecular identifiers. MiXCR was run by TCRdb on the 5' RACE reads, yielding one entry per CDR3 protein. The repertoire consists of 280,000 or so distinct CDR3 sequences, with approximately 8.5% occurring once and the leading ten covering roughly 2%. Separately, the same data were catalogued under a study of yellow fever vaccine responses in identical twins.

This clonotype originated in a woman younger than 30 in good health. Sequencing input: memory (CD45RO+) T cells sorted from blood.

The CDR3 nucleotides read TGTGCCAGCAGCCCGGACTTAAGATCCTACGAGCAGTACTTC. Its translation: CASSPDLRSYEQYF. The gene calls are TRBV7-8 and TRBJ2-7; possible D gene TRBD2, 5 bases. Trimming removed 5 bases from V and 1 base from J, with 12 bases in between. Germline V lookup: CDR1 SGHVS, CDR2 FQNEAQ. The CDR3 contains 14 residues.